Listed below are T cell receptor beta chains from one sample, sequenced in a study of cytomegalovirus exposure and HLA in healthy donors. The assay was immunoSEQ multiplex PCR, and TCRdb's table has in-frame clones only and misses some. The table includes 150,000 to 200,000 clones, around 81% detected once. The sample comprised PBMCs. The receptors originated from a man between 25 and 39 years old in good health and CMV-seropositive. Both conserved end residues are part of each CDR3. A D gene is named only where the DNA matches it firmly. Clone size is given for some rows only: seen once, a few or many times, or a class if the clone is expanded.

TRBJ2-7 - TRBV9 TRBD2 CASSSGGISYEQYF TGTGCCAGCAGTTCGGGGGGGATTTCATACGAGCAGTACTTC
TRBJ2-7 - TRBV9 TRBD1 CASSEGQAPYEQYF TGTGCCAGCAGCGAGGGACAGGCACCCTACGAGCAGTACTTC
TRBJ2-7 - TRBV10-3 - CAISEHGGPTEQYF TGTGCCATCAGTGAGCACGGGGGGCCTACCGAGCAGTACTTC
TRBJ1-1 - TRBV5-1 - CASRTGLAPEAFF TGCGCCAGCCGCACCGGGCTAGCCCCTGAAGCTTTCTTT
TRBJ2-1 - TRBV4-3 - CASSQTQGNEQFF TGCGCCAGCAGCCAGACACAGGGAAATGAGCAGTTCTTC
TRBJ1-2 - TRBV9 TRBD1 CASSARDSYGYTF TGTGCCAGCAGCGCCCGGGACAGCTATGGCTACACCTTC
TRBJ1-2 - TRBV7-3 - CASSLEEGGYTF TGTGCCAGCAGCTTAGAAGAGGGTGGCTACACCTTC
TRBJ2-2 - TRBV5-1 TRBD2 CASSLKAGELGELFF TGCGCCAGCAGCTTGAAGGCGGGGGAGCTCGGGGAGCTGTTTTTT
TRBJ2-1 - TRBV4-1 TRBD2 CASSQGGGYNEQFF TGCGCCAGCAGCCAAGGCGGGGGGTACAATGAGCAGTTCTTC
TRBJ2-7 - TRBV5-5 TRBD1 CASSRDRGEQYF TGTGCCAGCAGCCGGGACAGGGGAGAGCAGTACTTC
TRBJ2-7 - TRBV30 - CALAPGVYEQYF TGTGCCTTAGCCCCGGGGGTATACGAGCAGTACTTC
TRBJ1-2 once TRBV4-1 - CASSQEAGSNYGYTF TGCGCCAGCAGCCAAGAGGCCGGGTCTAACTATGGCTACACCTTC
TRBJ2-7 - TRBV5-1 TRBD2 CASSLSSGAPYEQYF TGCGCCAGCAGCCTCTCTAGCGGGGCACCCTACGAGCAGTACTTC
TRBJ2-1 - TRBV6-5 - CASSYSVSSSYNEQFF TGTGCCAGCAGTTACTCGGTGTCGAGCTCCTACAATGAGCAGTTCTTC
TRBJ2-1 few TRBV7-6 TRBD1 CASSVTGGGSYNEQFF TGTGCCAGCAGCGTAACAGGGGGCGGGTCCTACAATGAGCAGTTCTTC
TRBJ1-2 - TRBV5-5 TRBD1 CASSVGTVDVYGYTF TGTGCCAGCAGCGTAGGGACAGTAGATGTCTATGGCTACACCTTC
TRBJ1-6 few TRBV5-1 - CASRPDYETSPLHF TGCGCCAGCAGACCGGACTACGAGACTTCACCCCTCCACTTT
TRBJ2-7 - TRBV5-4 - CASSTPGTTSYEQYF TGTGCCAGCAGCACACCCGGGACAACCTCCTACGAGCAGTACTTC
TRBJ1-6 - TRBV9 TRBD1 CASSGTGDLYNSPLHF TGTGCCAGCAGCGGGACAGGGGACCTCTATAATTCACCCCTCCACTTT
TRBJ1-5 - TRBV19 TRBD1 CASDRGVFQPQHF TGTGCCAGCGACAGGGGTGTTTTTCAGCCCCAGCATTTT
TRBJ1-5 once TRBV19 TRBD1 CASRRTGSFYQPQHF TGTGCCAGTAGGCGGACAGGGAGCTTCTATCAGCCCCAGCATTTT
TRBJ1-1 - TRBV4-3 TRBD1 CASSQQGENTEAFF TGCGCCAGCAGCCAACAGGGGGAGAACACTGAAGCTTTCTTT
TRBJ1-3 - TRBV7-2 - CASSLSRQGSGNTIYF TGTGCCAGCAGCTTAAGTCGGCAGGGCTCTGGAAACACCATATATTTT
TRBJ2-7 - TRBV9 TRBD1 CASSGGTGPYEQYF TGTGCCAGCAGCGGCGGGACAGGGCCCTACGAGCAGTACTTC
TRBJ2-2 - TRBV4-1 TRBD2 CASSRTSGRTGELFF TGCGCCAGCAGCCGGACTAGCGGAAGAACCGGGGAGCTGTTTTTT
TRBJ2-3 - TRBV2 - CASSEEGAGAPDTQYF TGTGCCAGCAGTGAAGAAGGGGCGGGGGCGCCAGATACGCAGTATTTT
TRBJ1-4 - TRBV14 - CASSHQGRAREKLFF TGTGCCAGCAGCCACCAAGGGAGGGCGAGAGAAAAACTGTTTTTT
TRBJ2-2 - TRBV19 - CASSNRYTGELFF TGTGCCAGTAGTAACAGATACACCGGGGAGCTGTTTTTT
TRBJ1-5 - TRBV7-8 - CASSRHEGGQPQHF TGTGCCAGCAGCCGCCACGAGGGCGGTCAGCCCCAGCATTTT
TRBJ1-5 - TRBV4-1 - CASSQVLTGTPNQPQHF TGCGCCAGCAGCCAAGTGCTAACCGGGACACCTAATCAGCCCCAGCATTTT
TRBJ2-7 few TRBV18 TRBD1 CASSPPGQADYEQYF TGTGCCAGCTCACCCCCGGGACAGGCAGACTACGAGCAGTACTTC
TRBJ1-4 - TRBV27 TRBD1 CASSTDRGGNEKLFF TGTGCCAGCAGTACCGACAGGGGGGGAAATGAAAAACTGTTTTTT
TRBJ2-7 - TRBV27 - CASSPAGSYEQYF TGTGCCAGCAGCCCAGCAGGGTCCTACGAGCAGTACTTC
TRBJ2-1 - TRBV6-1 TRBD2 CASSESAGGFYNEQFF TGTGCCAGCAGTGAATCGGCGGGGGGGTTCTACAATGAGCAGTTCTTC
TRBJ1-3 - TRBV4-1 - CASSQVDSGFGNTIYF TGCGCCAGCAGCCAAGTCGACAGTGGATTTGGAAACACCATATATTTT
TRBJ2-7 - TRBV19 TRBD1 CASSARDRGLYEQYF TGTGCCAGTAGCGCACGGGACAGGGGTTTGTACGAGCAGTACTTC
TRBJ2-3 - TRBV4-2 TRBD2 CASSQEGSGGYRTDTQYF TGTGCCAGCAGCCAAGAAGGTAGCGGGGGGTACCGGACAGATACGCAGTATTTT
TRBJ1-6 - TRBV5-1 - CASSYRGTRGILPNSPLHF TGCGCCAGCAGCTACCGGGGGACGAGGGGCATACTCCCTAATTCACCCCTCCACTTT
TRBJ2-3 - TRBV27 TRBD2 CASSFSRTSGRSTDTQYF TGTGCCAGCAGTTTCTCCAGGACTAGCGGGCGTAGCACAGATACGCAGTATTTT
TRBJ2-7 - TRBV2 TRBD1 CASTQGYEQYF TGTGCCAGCACACAGGGGTACGAGCAGTACTTC
TRBJ2-7 - TRBV11-2 TRBD1 CASSSLGQGATYEQYF TGTGCCAGCAGCTCACTCGGACAGGGGGCCACGTACGAGCAGTACTTC
TRBJ1-2 - TRBV4-1 - CASSQGGGGSYGYTF TGCGCCAGCAGCCAAGGGGGGGGTGGCTCCTATGGCTACACCTTC
TRBJ1-4 - TRBV7-2 TRBD1 CASSLAQTGYEKLFF TGTGCCAGCAGCTTAGCCCAGACAGGGTATGAAAAACTGTTTTTT
TRBJ2-1 - TRBV19 TRBD2 CASSIVLGGGRNEQFF TGTGCCAGTAGTATCGTGTTGGGCGGGGGGCGCAATGAGCAGTTCTTC
TRBJ1-2 - TRBV2 TRBD1 CASSRWTGENYGYTF TGTGCCAGCAGCAGATGGACAGGGGAGAACTATGGCTACACCTTC
TRBJ2-5 - TRBV5-1 - CASSLITGSSQETQYF TGCGCCAGCAGCTTAATAACAGGGAGCAGCCAAGAGACCCAGTACTTC
TRBJ2-5 - TRBV7-2 TRBD2 CASSRGLAGEETQYF TGTGCCAGCAGCAGGGGACTAGCGGGGGAAGAGACCCAGTACTTC
TRBJ1-3 - TRBV10-3 - CAILSSGNTIYF TGTGCCATCCTTTCCTCTGGAAACACCATATATTTT
TRBJ2-1 - TRBV15 TRBD2 CATSRAGFGLAGGPNYNEQFF TGTGCCACCAGCAGAGCAGGTTTTGGGCTAGCGGGGGGTCCCAACTACAATGAGCAGTTCTTC
TRBJ1-5 few TRBV4-3 TRBD1 CASSQVGGGNQPQHF TGCGCCAGCAGCCAAGTAGGGGGCGGCAATCAGCCCCAGCATTTT
TRBJ2-3 few TRBV10-3 TRBD2 CAISETSGGDTQYF TGTGCCATCAGTGAGACTAGCGGGGGAGATACGCAGTATTTT
TRBJ2-7 - TRBV10-3 TRBD2 CAISEGTGTSGSYEQYF TGTGCCATCAGTGAGGGCACCGGGACTAGCGGTTCCTACGAGCAGTACTTC
TRBJ1-4 - TRBV7-9 TRBD1 CASTLTGAGGNEKLFF TGTGCCAGCACATTGACAGGGGCGGGCGGAAATGAAAAACTGTTTTTT
TRBJ2-1 - TRBV13 TRBD2 CASSLGGGTYNEQFF TGTGCCAGCAGCTTGGGGGGGGGAACTTACAATGAGCAGTTCTTC
TRBJ2-4 - TRBV6-6 TRBD1 CASSRGQGKNIQYF TGTGCCAGCAGCAGAGGACAGGGAAAAAACATTCAGTACTTC
TRBJ2-5 - TRBV4-2 - CASSQVERGETQYF TGTGCCAGCAGCCAAGTTGAGCGCGGGGAGACCCAGTACTTC
TRBJ1-4 - TRBV5-1 - CASSWPLLTNEKLFF TGCGCCAGCAGCTGGCCCCTCTTAACTAATGAAAAACTGTTTTTT
TRBJ1-1 - TRBV19 TRBD1 CASRPLDREITEAFF TGTGCCAGTAGACCATTAGACAGGGAGATCACTGAAGCTTTCTTT
TRBJ2-7 - TRBV5-4 TRBD1 CASRSGTGAPYEQYF TGTGCCAGCAGATCCGGGACAGGGGCTCCCTACGAGCAGTACTTC
TRBJ1-3 - TRBV6-5 TRBD1 CASRGQINSGNTIYF TGTGCCAGCAGGGGACAGATTAACTCTGGAAACACCATATATTTT